These 27 T cell receptor beta chains came from one sample sequenced in a study of shared clonotypes between healthy human individuals. The repertoire was sequenced with immunoSEQ multiplex PCR; TCRdb's copy has only in-frame clones and lacks some. The data show 950,000 to 1,100,000 clones, with around 75% seen just once and about 1.5% held by the top ten. The sample consisted of memory CD4+ T cells sorted from blood. The sample's subset: CD45RA-negative fraction. These receptors were collected from a man aged 18-30 years in good health.

The genes are TRBV11-3 and TRBJ1-1; D is undetermined. The V and J ends lost 3 bases and 7 bases respectively, with 12 bases between them. Germline CDR1 reads SGHNT; CDR2 reads YENEEA. The CDR3 covers 13 residues. CDR3 in DNA: TGTGCCAGCAGCTTGGGTCAGGACTATGAAGCTTTCTTT. Translating it yields CASSLGQDYEAFF.

The CDR3 DNA reads TGTGCCAGCAGCTCGGGTCTCACTAACACCGGGGAGCTGTTTTTT. Translating gives CASSSGLTNTGELFF. The chain combines TRBV7-9 with TRBJ2-2; D ambiguous. Deletions cut 4 bases from V and 2 bases from J, with 11 bases between. CDR1 is SEHNR and CDR2 is FQNEAQ in the germline V gene (reference sequence). This CDR3 is 15 amino acids long. Full variable domain (remainder filled in from reference TRBV7-9 and TRBJ2-2): DTGVSQNPRHKITKRGQNVTFRCDPISEHNRLYWYRQTLGQGPEFLTYFQNEAQLEKSRLLSDRFSAERPKGSFSTLEIQRTEQGDSAMYLCASSSGLTNTGELFFGEGSRLTVL.

This clone turned up a few times. CDR3 residues: CASSHADGALDYGYTF. CDR3 in DNA: TGCGCCAGCAGCCACGCCGACGGAGCCTTAGACTATGGCTACACCTTC. The chain combines TRBV4-1 with TRBJ1-2; D is uncertain. Trimming stripped 3 bases from V and 3 bases from J, with 17 bases between. The CDR3 sequence is 16 residues long. The germline V gene has CDR1 MGHRA and CDR2 YSYEKL.

This rearrangement joins TRBV7-2 to TRBJ2-7; 9 positions match TRBD1. CDR1 is SGHTA and CDR2 is FQGNSA in the germline V gene. The length of the CDR3 is 13 residues. V was clipped by 5 bases and J by 9 bases; unmatched bases: 8. The chain's CDR3 is CASSRRDRVGQYF. As DNA, the CDR3 is TGTGCCAGCAGCCGCCGGGACAGGGTAGGGCAGTACTTC. Full variable domain (missing parts from reference TRBV7-2 and TRBJ2-7): GAGVSQSPSNKVTEKGKDVELRCDPISGHTALYWYRQSLGQGLEFLIYFQGNSAPDKSGLPSDRFSAERTGGSVSTLTIQRTQQEDSAVYLCASSRRDRVGQYFGPGTRLTVT.

This clone was recorded only once. J is TRBJ2-6 and V is TRBV28, with TRBD1 matching over 7 bases. The CDR3 is 18 amino acids. The V gene's germline CDR1 is MDHEN and CDR2 SYDVKM. After removal of 6 bases from V and 2 bases from J, the junction contained 13 bases not matched to a gene. CDR3 sequence: CASSNTRDRPPGANVLTF. The CDR3 bases are TGTGCCAGCAGCAATACCCGGGACAGACCTCCTGGGGCCAACGTCCTGACTTTC.

V gene TRBV28 combines with J gene TRBJ2-5; 9 bases are a match to TRBD1. V lost 5 bases and J lost 5; bases outside the gene matches: 12. The CDR3 sequence is 16 residues long. The germline CDR1 and CDR2 sequences are MDHEN and SYDVKM. CDR3: CASSPSETGGAETQYF. The CDR3 DNA follows: TGTGCCAGCAGTCCCTCCGAGACAGGGGGAGCGGAGACCCAGTACTTC.

This clone was recorded a few times. This chain joins TRBV6-1 and TRBJ1-1; D not certain. CDR3 size: 14 residues. Germline V gene data show CDR1 as MNHNS and CDR2 as SASEGT. V gave up 6 bases and J gave up 10 bases, with 21 bases separating them. CDR3 loop: CASSAPTLALRAFF. The CDR3 DNA sequence: TGTGCCAGCAGCGCCCCGACCTTAGCCCTGCGAGCTTTCTTT.

The chain links TRBV7-2 to TRBJ1-3, with D maybe TRBD1 (5 bases). V lost 3 bases and J 2 bases, leaving 5 bases between the germline ends. The CDR3 totals 13 residues. Germline V CDR1 and CDR2: SGHTA, FQGNSA. This chain's CDR3 is CASSLTAGNTIYF. The CDR3 bases are TGTGCCAGCAGCTTGACAGCTGGAAACACCATATATTTT. Drawing the rest from reference TRBV7-2 and TRBJ1-3, the complete variable domain is GAGVSQSPSNKVTEKGKDVELRCDPISGHTALYWYRQSLGQGLEFLIYFQGNSAPDKSGLPSDRFSAERTGGSVSTLTIQRTQQEDSAVYLCASSLTAGNTIYFGEGSWLTVV.

This chain links TRBV5-1 with TRBJ2-5; no reliable D call. The CDR3 is 13 residues long. Between the trimmed V and J ends, which lost 7 bases and 4 bases, there was a span of 14 bases. Germline V gene lookup returns CDR1 SGHRS and CDR2 YFSETQ. Written as DNA, the CDR3 is TGCGCCAGCCGATATTTGGCACCAGAGACCCAGTACTTC. It encodes CASRYLAPETQYF.

The J gene is TRBJ2-7, the V gene TRBV2; D may be TRBD1 (6 bases). The V gene's germline CDR1 is SNHLY and CDR2 FYNNEI. CDR3 size: 13 residues. Trimming took off 4 bases at V and 6 bases at J, with 13 bases between the two ends. CDR3: CASSGKAGVEQYF. The CDR3 region has the DNA TGTGCCAGCAGTGGTAAGGCAGGGGTCGAGCAGTACTTC.

On this clone itself: The same CDR3 also results from other DNA sequences found in this sample. V usage is TRBV18 and J usage is TRBJ1-6; a possible D gene is TRBD1 (6 bases). V shed 1 base and J shed 10 bases, with 11 bases lying between them. The CDR3 covers 14 residues. Germline-derived CDR1 and CDR2 are KGHSH and LQKENI. The CDR3 bases are TGTGCCAGCTCACCACAGGGGGTAGGATCACCCCTCCACTTT. Protein product: CASSPQGVGSPLHF.

The rearrangement links TRBV18 to TRBJ2-1; 7 nucleotides agree with TRBD2. The CDR3 runs 18 residues. The V and J ends lost 3 bases and 3 bases, in that order; junction bases with no gene match: 14. Germline V CDR1 and CDR2: KGHSH, LQKENI. The CDR3 nucleotides are TGTGCCAGCTCACCCTTTAGTCGCGCCGGGGGGATCTACAATGAGCAGTTCTTC. Residues: CASSPFSRAGGIYNEQFF.

Here the CDR3 reads CASSLRDRGTGELFF. CDR3 in DNA: TGTGCCAGCAGCCTCCGGGACAGGGGCACCGGGGAGCTGTTTTTT. The rearrangement joins TRBV11-2 to TRBJ2-2; 10 nucleotides agree with TRBD1. V lost 5 bases and J lost 4; bases outside the gene matches: 4. Per the germline V gene, CDR1 is SGHAT and CDR2 is FQNNGV. This CDR3 is built from 15 residues.

The chain is built from TRBV7-9 and TRBJ2-2; 7 positions agree with TRBD2. This CDR3 spans 14 amino acids. Trimming at V came to 5 bases and at J to 2 bases, leaving 2 bases not matched to a gene. Per the germline V gene, CDR1 is SEHNR and CDR2 is FQNEAQ (reference sequence). Here the CDR3 DNA reads TGTGCCAGCAGCCGGGACTACAACACCGGGGAGCTGTTTTTT. Translating gives CASSRDYNTGELFF.

Remarks on this clone: Distinct nucleotide sequences in the sample also encode this CDR3. The J gene is TRBJ1-2, the V gene TRBV30; the D is unclear. Germline-derived CDR1 and CDR2 are GTSNPN and SVGIG (reference sequence). This CDR3 region has 11 residues. V lost 1 base and J lost 3, with 3 bases in between. The CDR3 is CAWSEDYGYTF. The CDR3 region has the DNA TGTGCCTGGAGTGAGGACTATGGCTACACCTTC.

V is TRBV21-1 and J is TRBJ1-3. TRBV21-1 is a documented pseudogene. The CDR3 is made up of 15 amino acids. CDR3 sequence reads: CASSTFTRTEKSIYF. As DNA, the CDR3 is TGTGCCAGCAGCACCTTCACCCGGACTGAGAAGTCCATATATTTT.

The chain has TRBV7-2 and TRBJ2-7, with 13 bases aligning to TRBD2. CDR3 length: 16 residues. Unmatched junction bases numbered 10, after V lost 5 bases and J lost 6 bases. The germline gives CDR1 SGHTA, CDR2 FQGNSA. This CDR3 is CASSRGLAGYKAEQYF. The CDR3 bases are TGTGCCAGCAGCAGGGGACTAGCGGGGTATAAAGCCGAGCAGTACTTC.

The chain employs TRBV5-4 and TRBJ1-2; 7 bases agree with TRBD1. CDR1 and CDR2 (germline): SGHNT, YYREEE (reference sequence). V shed 4 bases and J 0 bases; nucleotides not matched to a gene: 6. This CDR3 is built from 15 residues. CDR3 coding DNA: TGTGCCAGCAGCCTGGGGGACAGACCTAACTATGGCTACACCTTC. This sequence encodes CASSLGDRPNYGYTF.

Points on this clone: This likely came from a read error, as a far larger clone is one base away. This chain joins TRBV29-1 and TRBJ2-2; no reliable D call. Per germline, CDR1 SQVTM and CDR2 ANQGSEA. The CDR3 sequence is 11 residues long. The CDR3 here is CGVANTGELFF. CDR3 bases: TGCGGCGTTGCTAACACCGGGGAGCTGTTTTTT.

The CDR3 spells CASSLGGSSNQPQHF. For the CDR3, the DNA is TGTGCCAGCAGCTTAGGTGGCAGCTCTAATCAGCCCCAGCATTTT. The gene calls are TRBV7-6 and TRBJ1-5, with D unclear. V gave up 1 base and J gave up 4 bases, with 11 bases separating them. This CDR3 spans 15 amino acids. Germline assignment: CDR1 SGHVS and CDR2 FNYEAQ. The full variable domain, its missing parts supplied by reference TRBV7-6 and TRBJ1-5, is GAGVSQSPRYKVTKRGQDVALRCDPISGHVSLYWYRQALGQGPEFLTYFNYEAQQDKSGLPNDRFSAERPEGSISTLTIQRTEQRDSAMYRCASSLGGSSNQPQHFGDGTRLSIL.

V usage is TRBV7-2 and J usage is TRBJ2-3, with D unclear. CDR1 is SGHTA, CDR2 FQGNSA, per germline. This CDR3 spans 12 amino acids. The V gene lost 1 base and the J gene lost 5 bases, with 4 bases spanning the gap. DNA for the CDR3: TGTGCCAGCAGCTTAGGGATAGATACGCAGTATTTT. The encoded protein is CASSLGIDTQYF.

This clone was observed a few times. The chain is built from TRBV6-5 and TRBJ1-2; no clear D gene. Trimming took off 3 bases at V and 1 base at J, with 9 bases between the two ends. Germline V gene data show CDR1 as MNHEY and CDR2 as SVGAGI. The CDR3 has 14 amino acids. In DNA, the CDR3 is TGTGCCAGCAGTTATGGAGTACTTAACTATGGCTACACCTTC. It is translated as CASSYGVLNYGYTF.

CDR3 protein: CASSSGSGANTDTQYF. DNA for the CDR3: TGCGCCAGCAGCTCCGGTAGCGGGGCTAATACAGATACGCAGTATTTT. This chain uses TRBV5-1 with TRBJ2-3; 8 bases are shared with TRBD2. Germline V lookup: CDR1 SGHRS, CDR2 YFSETQ. V shed 3 bases, J shed 3 bases, and the junction held 9 bases outside the gene matches. The CDR3 extends over 16 amino acids.

This rearrangement joins TRBV11-1 to TRBJ1-5; TRBD1 aligns across 7 bases. In germline, CDR1 is SGHAT, CDR2 FQDESV (reference sequence). V lost 5 bases and J lost 2; bases outside the gene matches: 6. This CDR3 is 15 amino acids long. The CDR3 nucleotides read TGTGCCAGCAGCGACTCTGGGACAGGCAATCAGCCCCAGCATTTT. This translates into CASSDSGTGNQPQHF.

Worth noting for this clone: A much bigger clone sits one base away, suggesting this may be a read error. V usage is TRBV7-8 and J usage is TRBJ1-1; 7 bases are shared with TRBD1. V shed 4 bases and J 0 bases; nucleotides not matched to a gene: 5. Germline V CDR1 and CDR2: SGHVS, FQNEAQ. The CDR3 covers 15 residues. CDR3 bases: TGTGCCAGCAGCTACCAGGGGGTCATGAACACTGAAGCTTTCTTT. Its protein is CASSYQGVMNTEAFF. Full variable domain (outside the CDR3, taken from reference TRBV7-8 and TRBJ1-1): GAGVSQSPRYKVAKRGQDVALRCDPISGHVSLFWYQQALGQGPEFLTYFQNEAQLDKSGLPSDRFFAERPEGSVSTLKIQRTQQEDSAVYLCASSYQGVMNTEAFFGQGTRLTVV.

This chain joins TRBV12-5 and TRBJ2-5; 10 nucleotides match TRBD2. The trim removed 1 base at V and 2 bases at J, leaving 7 bases unmatched. The CDR3 has 17 amino acids. Per the germline V gene, CDR1 is LGHNT and CDR2 is FRNRAP. The CDR3 nucleotides read TGTGCTAGTGGTTTGGGGCAACTAGCGGGATTACAAGAGACCCAGTACTTC. This encodes CASGLGQLAGLQETQYF.

This clone showed up many times. The CDR3 region has the DNA TGCGCCAGCAGCCGGGAGACAGGCCTTAATGAAAAACTGTTTTTT. This sequence encodes CASSRETGLNEKLFF. V gene TRBV5-1 combines with J gene TRBJ1-4; TRBD1 is a possible D gene (6 bases). This CDR3 comprises 15 residues. V was shortened by 4 bases and J by 4 bases, with 14 bases between the two germline ends. Germline V gives CDR1 SGHRS, CDR2 YFSETQ.